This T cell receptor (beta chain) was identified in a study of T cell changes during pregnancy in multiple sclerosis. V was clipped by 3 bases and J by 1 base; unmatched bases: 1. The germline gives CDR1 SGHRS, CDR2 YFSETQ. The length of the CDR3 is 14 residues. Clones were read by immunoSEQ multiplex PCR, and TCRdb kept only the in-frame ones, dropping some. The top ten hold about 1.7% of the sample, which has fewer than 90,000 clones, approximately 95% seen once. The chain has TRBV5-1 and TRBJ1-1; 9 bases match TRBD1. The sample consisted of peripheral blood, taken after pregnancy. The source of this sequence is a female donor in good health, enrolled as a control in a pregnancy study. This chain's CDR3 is CASSWTGANTEAFF. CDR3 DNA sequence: TGCGCCAGCAGCTGGACAGGGGCGAACACTGAAGCTTTCTTT.